Listed here is a single T cell receptor (beta chain). Measured with immunoSEQ multiplex PCR; TCRdb has only the in-frame clones, and not every one. This repertoire shows roughly 55,000 clones, approximately 91% found once; its top ten account for 3% to 4%. This sample is part of a study of control samples from healthy donors and cancer patients. V was clipped by 4 bases and J by 7 bases; unmatched bases: 7. Germline CDR1 reads SGHRS; CDR2 reads YFSETQ. This CDR3 spans 15 amino acids. The TCR was taken from a man aged 45-65 years in good health. The sequenced sample consisted of blood. The rearrangement joins TRBV5-1 to TRBJ2-1; 11 nucleotides align to TRBD2. Here the CDR3 reads CASSILAGDGNEQFF. For the CDR3, the DNA is TGCGCCAGCAGCATACTAGCGGGAGACGGGAATGAGCAGTTCTTC.